This TCR beta chain was documented in a study of early T cells in non-severe SARS-CoV-2 infection. Unique molecular identifier tags were affixed to discrete cDNA molecules. From the 5' RACE reads, TCRdb called clonotypes with MiXCR, one entry per CDR3 protein. Among 70,000 or so distinct CDR3 sequences, approximately 14% were seen once, and the ten largest hold about an eighth. This clonotype was seen many times. The sequence came from an adult who was a healthcare worker with PCR-confirmed SARS-CoV-2 infection or an uninfected control (not recorded which). The sequenced material came from whole blood.

DNA for the CDR3: TGTGCCAGCAGCTTGGGTCTAGCGGGGGCCGCCGGGGAGCTGTTTTTT. This codes for CASSLGLAGAAGELFF. This sequence joins TRBV7-3 and TRBJ2-2, with 10 bases that match TRBD2. After removal of 3 bases from V and 6 bases from J, the junction contained 7 bases not matched to a gene. The CDR3 runs 16 residues. CDR1 is SGHTA and CDR2 is FQGTGA in the germline V gene.